This T cell receptor (beta chain) was sequenced in a study of blood T cell repertoires in COVID-19. Generated by immunoSEQ multiplex PCR, the TCRdb table keeps only in-frame clones and is missing some. Of 200,000 or so clones in the sample, 85% are singletons; the top ten hold 15% to 20%. Germline assignment: CDR1 KGHDR and CDR2 SFDVKD. Between the trimmed V and J ends, which lost 8 bases and 8 bases, there was a span of 17 bases. The CDR3 runs to 14 residues. This clonotype was sampled from a person aged 65 to 85 with COVID-19, enrolled during active disease. The rearrangement uses TRBV24-1 and TRBJ2-2, with TRBD2 as a possible D gene (5 bases). Source material: peripheral blood. CDR3 in amino acids: CATTGTGSIGELFF. CDR3 nucleotide sequence: TGTGCCACCACCGGAACTGGGAGTATTGGGGAGCTGTTTTTT.